What follows describes a single T cell receptor (beta chain). The antigen remains unidentified. This sample's time point: pre-sensitization, week 0. As for treatment: therapeutic diphenylcyclopropenone sensitization with weekly scalp DPC. Donation of samples came from alopecia patients who were 18 to 70 years old and suitable for DPC. This record comes from a study of human T cells and chemical hapten exposure. About the research overall: Affected patients, primarily female, had alopecia areata, totalis or universalis. Study results and limitations: It was expanded TCRs that formed significantly more large CDR3 similarity clusters than controls did.

This CDR3 comprises 17 residues. Germline V gene data show CDR1 as KGHSH and CDR2 as LQKENI. Unmatched junction bases numbered 7, after V lost 1 base and J lost 1 base. The authors' processing: A typical sample had 75,000 to 100,000 TCRs, with about 20,000 to 700,000 overall. A single record per CDR3 protein comes from TCRdb applying MiXCR to the RACE reads. TCRdb's processing, not the study's, gives the V and J calls here. The sample has a few hundred thousand distinct CDR3 sequences, about 9.4% seen once. The specimen comprised whole blood, sampled in connection with sensitization to the hapten diphenylcyclopropenone (DPC). This clonotype was obtained from a woman in her 40s with alopecia areata. Some clones in this sample may be carry-over from other donors' samples. V usage is TRBV18 and J usage is TRBJ2-3; 8 bases are shared with TRBD2. CDR3 nucleotides: TGTGCCAGCTCACCACGAAGGCGGGAGGAACGCACAGATACGCAGTATTTT. Translating it yields CASSPRRREERTDTQYF. The full variable domain, rest sourced from reference TRBV18 and TRBJ2-3, is NAGVMQNPRHLVRRRGQEARLRCSPMKGHSHVYWYRQLPEEGLKFMVYLQKENIIDESGMPKERFSAEFPKEGPSILRIQQVVRGDSAAYFCASSPRRREERTDTQYFGPGTRLTVL.